The 26 T cell receptor beta chains below all came from one sample that was sequenced in a study of OX40 agonist ivuxolimab in advanced cancers. Clones were sequenced by immunoSEQ multiplex PCR, and TCRdb holds only the in-frame ones, with some missing. This sample carries approximately 76,000 clones, around nine tenths of them seen once, and the ten largest clones take approximately 0.66%. Specimen: CD4+ or CD8+ T cells sorted from blood, collected in a trial of the OX40 agonist ivuxolimab. The receptors here all came from an adult with an advanced solid tumor such as melanoma, head and neck, liver or kidney cancer.

The genes are TRBV5-8 and TRBJ2-7; the D is unclear. V was pared by 0 bases and J by 9 bases, with 10 bases between. CDR1 and CDR2 (germline): SGHTS, YDEGEE. There are 12 residues in the CDR3. The CDR3: CASSLDRVAQYF. The CDR3 region has the DNA TGTGCCAGCAGCTTGGACAGAGTGGCGCAGTACTTC.

The gene calls are TRBV4-2 and TRBJ2-2; 9 bases line up with TRBD1. The CDR3 contains 16 residues. V was pared by 6 bases and J by 2 bases, with 7 bases of the junction left unmatched. Per the germline V gene, CDR1 is LGHNA and CDR2 is YNFKEQ. CDR3 loop: CASRPGQGPNTGELFF. The CDR3 DNA sequence: TGTGCCAGCAGGCCCGGACAGGGGCCAAACACCGGGGAGCTGTTTTTT.

The chain uses TRBV7-8 and TRBJ1-3; D not resolved. Germline loops: CDR1 SGHVS, CDR2 FQNEAQ. V was shortened by 2 bases and J by 2 bases, with 10 bases between the two germline ends. CDR3 size: 15 residues. CDR3 coding DNA: TGTGCCAGCAGCTTATCGGCGGGGACTGGAAACACCATATATTTT. Its protein product is CASSLSAGTGNTIYF.

As concerns this clone: Other DNA sequences of this sample code for an identical CDR3. The chain has TRBV7-6 and TRBJ1-5, with D unresolved. V lost 1 base and J 5 bases, leaving 6 bases between the germline ends. The germline V gene encodes CDR1 SGHVS and CDR2 FNYEAQ. The CDR3 sequence is 13 residues long. The CDR3 is CASSLGGDQPQHF. CDR3 sequence (DNA): TGTGCCAGCAGCTTAGGTGGGGATCAGCCCCAGCATTTT.

CDR3 DNA: TGTGCCAGTAGTATGGGGGCGGCTGGGGAGCAGTACTTC. It encodes CASSMGAAGEQYF. V is TRBV19 and J is TRBJ2-7; possible D gene TRBD1, 6 bases. CDR1 is LNHDA and CDR2 is SQIVND in the germline V gene (reference sequence). The ends were cut back, 3 bases at V and 7 bases at J, with 13 bases in the middle. This CDR3 spans 13 amino acids.

The genes are TRBV29-1 and TRBJ1-1; D not resolved. The CDR3 is 13 amino acids. V lost 2 bases to trimming and J lost 3 bases, with 10 bases between them. Germline assignment: CDR1 SQVTM and CDR2 ANQGSEA. The CDR3 coding sequence is TGCAGCGTTGAAAGTCGCCGGTACACTGAAGCTTTCTTT. Translation gives CSVESRRYTEAFF.

The J gene is TRBJ2-3, the V gene TRBV29-1; 7 bases fit TRBD2. Trimming took 4 bases from V and 9 from J; bases not matched to a gene: 13. This CDR3 has 14 amino acids. Germline-derived CDR1 and CDR2 are SQVTM and ANQGSEA. In nucleotides, the CDR3 is TGCAGCGTTGGCGGTACTAGCCGGGGGGAAACGCAGTATTTT. Translation gives CSVGGTSRGETQYF.

The chain uses TRBV7-9 and TRBJ1-2; a possible D gene is TRBD1 (6 bases). Trimming pared 6 bases from V and 7 bases from J, leaving 15 bases between. The CDR3 consists of 13 residues. CDR1 is SEHNR, CDR2 FQNEAQ, per germline (reference sequence). The CDR3: CASRSTGNSGYTF. DNA for the CDR3: TGTGCCAGCAGGTCTACAGGGAATTCTGGCTACACCTTC. Using reference TRBV7-9 and TRBJ1-2 for the parts outside the CDR3, the full variable domain is DTGVSQNPRHKITKRGQNVTFRCDPISEHNRLYWYRQTLGQGPEFLTYFQNEAQLEKSRLLSDRFSAERPKGSFSTLEIQRTEQGDSAMYLCASRSTGNSGYTFGSGTRLTVV.

The V and J genes are TRBV28 and TRBJ1-1, with D perhaps matching TRBD1 (5 bases). The CDR3 extends over 16 amino acids. The germline V gene has CDR1 MDHEN and CDR2 SYDVKM. V lost 5 bases to trimming and J lost 1 base, with 17 bases between them. CDR3 in amino acids: CASSPNPGKGNTEAFF. For the CDR3, the DNA is TGTGCCAGCAGTCCTAACCCAGGGAAAGGGAACACTGAAGCTTTCTTT. The full variable domain, completed using reference TRBV28 and TRBJ1-1, is DVKVTQSSRYLVKRTGEKVFLECVQDMDHENMFWYRQDPGLGLRLIYFSYDVKMKEKGDIPEGYSVSREKKERFSLILESASTNQTSMYLCASSPNPGKGNTEAFFGQGTRLTVV.

The J gene is TRBJ1-2, the V gene TRBV5-1; the match to TRBD1 covers 8 bases. Per the germline V gene, CDR1 is SGHRS and CDR2 is YFSETQ. The V and J ends lost 0 bases and 4 bases, in that order; junction bases with no gene match: 5. The CDR3 runs to 15 residues. DNA of the CDR3: TGCGCCAGCAGCTTGGGACAGGGGAGGAGCTATGGCTACACCTTC. Protein sequence: CASSLGQGRSYGYTF.

This rearrangement joins TRBV7-2 to TRBJ1-4; D gene ambiguous. There are 13 residues in the CDR3. Per the germline V gene, CDR1 is SGHTA and CDR2 is FQGNSA. Trimming removed 4 bases at V and 5 bases at J, with 8 bases between. The DNA for the CDR3 is TGTGCCAGCAGCTCCCCGAGGAATGAAAAACTGTTTTTT. It translates to CASSSPRNEKLFF.

The chain uses TRBV28 and TRBJ2-5; D remains unclear. Germline lookup yields CDR1 MDHEN and CDR2 SYDVKM. Trimming left V 6 bases short and J 2 bases short, with 13 bases between. This CDR3 region has 14 residues. The CDR3 here is CASRPLGGQETQYF. CDR3 coding DNA: TGTGCCAGCAGGCCCCTCGGTGGGCAAGAGACCCAGTACTTC.

The rearrangement links TRBV5-4 to TRBJ2-5; D gene uncertain. CDR3 length equals 12 residues. Germline loops: CDR1 SGHNT, CDR2 YYREEE (reference sequence). The V end was cut by 2 bases, the J end by 2 bases, with 4 bases between. In DNA, the CDR3 is TGTGCCAGCAGCTTCCCTCAAGAGACCCAGTACTTC. Its translation is CASSFPQETQYF.

The chain is built from TRBV6-5 and TRBJ2-7; 7 bases fit TRBD2. J lost 3 bases, V lost 0 bases, and 5 bases had no gene match. Germline V gene lookup returns CDR1 MNHEY and CDR2 SVGAGI. The CDR3 is made up of 15 amino acids. CDR3 sequence reads: CASSYSGTKFYEQYF. The CDR3 DNA reads as TGTGCCAGCAGTTACTCCGGGACTAAGTTCTACGAGCAGTACTTC.

The V call is TRBV5-1, the J call TRBJ2-5; 12 bases are a match to TRBD2. This CDR3 has 15 amino acids. V lost 3 bases, J lost 2 bases, and 2 bases stayed unmatched. Germline assignment: CDR1 SGHRS and CDR2 YFSETQ. CDR3 coding DNA: TGCGCCAGCAGCTGGCTAGCGGGGGGGCAAGAGACCCAGTACTTC. Translating it yields CASSWLAGGQETQYF.

The chain has TRBV30 and TRBJ1-1; no reliable D call. This CDR3 spans 12 amino acids. CDR1 is GTSNPN, CDR2 SVGIG, per germline (reference sequence). V was clipped by 2 bases and J by 4 bases, with 8 bases between them. The CDR3 reads CAWSLESTEAFF. CDR3 nucleotides: TGTGCCTGGAGTTTAGAGAGCACTGAAGCTTTCTTT.

The chain carries TRBV7-9 and TRBJ1-2; TRBD1 might be the D (5 bases). The CDR3 has 13 residues. Germline V gene data show CDR1 as SEHNR and CDR2 as FQNEAQ (reference sequence). V was shortened by 1 base and J by 6 bases, with 9 bases between the two germline ends. The CDR3 spells CASSLGRGDGYTF. CDR3 in DNA: TGTGCCAGCAGCTTAGGTCGGGGGGATGGCTACACCTTC.

The chain links TRBV9 to TRBJ2-2; D is perhaps TRBD1 (5 bases). With 3 bases removed from V and 7 bases from J, the gap between germline ends came to 13 bases. This CDR3 has 14 residues. The germline CDR1 and CDR2 sequences are SGDLS and YYNGEE. CDR3 region: CASSGDLGRGELFF. The DNA for the CDR3 is TGTGCCAGCAGCGGTGACTTGGGGCGCGGGGAGCTGTTTTTT.

This clone was observed once. This sequence joins TRBV19 and TRBJ1-3; D perhaps matches TRBD1 (5 bases). V lost 5 bases and J lost 5, with 16 bases in between. This CDR3 spans 15 amino acids. Germline V lookup: CDR1 LNHDA, CDR2 SQIVND (reference sequence). In nucleotides, the CDR3 is TGTGCCAGTAGTGCCCTTTCGGGGGTTAGAAACACCATATATTTT. This translates into CASSALSGVRNTIYF.

The V call is TRBV10-3, the J call TRBJ1-1; TRBD1 agrees at 9 bases. V shed 1 base, J shed 7 bases, and the junction held 7 bases outside the gene matches. The germline CDR1 and CDR2 sequences are ENHRY and SYGVKD. This CDR3 comprises 15 residues. CDR3 DNA: TGTGCCATCAGTGAGTACCCGGGACAGGGTAGTGAAGCTTTCTTT. Its protein product is CAISEYPGQGSEAFF.

The chain links TRBV11-3 to TRBJ2-5; D unresolved. The CDR3 is 15 amino acids. CDR1 and CDR2 from the germline V gene are SGHNT and YENEEA. Trimming pared 1 base from V and 0 bases from J, leaving 9 bases between. The CDR3 protein is CASSLGTPDQETQYF. The CDR3 DNA reads as TGTGCCAGCAGCTTAGGGACGCCGGACCAAGAGACCCAGTACTTC.

With regard to this clone: A much larger clone is a single base away; this may be a read error. J is TRBJ1-5 and V is TRBV11-2, with no clear D. Germline values: CDR1 SGHAT, CDR2 FQNNGV. The V and J ends lost 3 bases and 1 base respectively, with 4 bases between them. The CDR3 contains 13 residues. CDR3 region: CASSLDSNQPQHF. CDR3 DNA: TGTGCCAGCAGCTTGGACAGCAATCAGCCCCAGCATTTT. The full variable domain, completed using reference TRBV11-2 and TRBJ1-5, is EAGVAQSPRYKIIEKRQSVAFWCNPISGHATLYWYQQILGQGPKLLIQFQNNGVVDDSQLPKDRFSAERLKGVDSTLKIQPAKLEDSAVYLCASSLDSNQPQHFGDGTRLSIL.

V is TRBV6-5 and J is TRBJ2-1; 7 bases map to TRBD1. The CDR3 loop spans 15 amino acids. Germline V lookup: CDR1 MNHEY, CDR2 SVGAGI. J lost 5 bases, V lost 2 bases, and 6 bases had no gene match. This CDR3 is CASSYQGERNNEQFF. CDR3 nucleotide sequence: TGTGCCAGCAGTTACCAGGGGGAGAGAAACAATGAGCAGTTCTTC.

The chain is built from TRBV14 and TRBJ1-1; no clear D. CDR1 is SGHDN, CDR2 FVKESK, per germline. This CDR3 has 14 residues. V was trimmed by 1 base and J by 6 bases, leaving 12 bases between them. CDR3 sequence: CASSQVTGQAEAFF. Here the CDR3 DNA reads TGTGCCAGCAGCCAAGTTACGGGTCAGGCTGAAGCTTTCTTT.

The rearrangement uses TRBV5-5 and TRBJ2-2; D is perhaps TRBD2 (5 bases). Trimming stripped 1 base from V and 4 bases from J, with 14 bases between. From germline, CDR1 is SGHKS and CDR2 YYEKEE (reference sequence). This CDR3 comprises 16 residues. The CDR3, as DNA: TGTGCCAGCAGCTTGTCGCGCGGGTGGGTCACCGGGGAGCTGTTTTTT. Amino acid sequence: CASSLSRGWVTGELFF.

This clone was picked up a small number of times. This rearrangement joins TRBV18 to TRBJ1-1; 9 positions agree with TRBD1. Germline V gives CDR1 KGHSH, CDR2 LQKENI. V lost 4 bases, J lost 1 base, and 1 base stayed unmatched. This CDR3 is 14 amino acids long. CDR3 in DNA: TGTGCCAGCTCACAGGACAGGGGGAACACTGAAGCTTTCTTT. Its protein is CASSQDRGNTEAFF.